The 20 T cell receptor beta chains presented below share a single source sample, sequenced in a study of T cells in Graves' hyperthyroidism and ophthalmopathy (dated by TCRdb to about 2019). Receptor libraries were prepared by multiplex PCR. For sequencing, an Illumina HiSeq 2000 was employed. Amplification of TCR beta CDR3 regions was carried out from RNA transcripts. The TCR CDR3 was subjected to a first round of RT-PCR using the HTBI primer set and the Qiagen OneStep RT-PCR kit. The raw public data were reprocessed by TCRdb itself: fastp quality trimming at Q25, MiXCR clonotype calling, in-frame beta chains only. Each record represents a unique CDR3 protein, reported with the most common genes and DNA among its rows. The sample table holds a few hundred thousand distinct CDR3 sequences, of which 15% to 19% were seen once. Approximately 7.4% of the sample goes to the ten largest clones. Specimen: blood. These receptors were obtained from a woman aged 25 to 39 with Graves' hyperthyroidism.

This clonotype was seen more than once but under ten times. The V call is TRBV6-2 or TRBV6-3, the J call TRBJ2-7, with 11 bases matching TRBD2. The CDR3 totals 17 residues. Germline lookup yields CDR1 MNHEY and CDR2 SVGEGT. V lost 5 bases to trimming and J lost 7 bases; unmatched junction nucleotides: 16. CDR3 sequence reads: CASSTAFLAGGGGEQYF. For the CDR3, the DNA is TGTGCCAGCAGTACTGCCTTTCTAGCGGGAGGAGGAGGGGAGCAGTACTTC.

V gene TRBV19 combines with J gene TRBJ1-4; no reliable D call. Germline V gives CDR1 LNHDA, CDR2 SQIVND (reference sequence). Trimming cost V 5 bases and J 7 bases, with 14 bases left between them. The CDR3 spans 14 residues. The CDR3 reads CASSSGGSSEKLFF. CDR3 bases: TGTGCCAGTAGTTCGGGAGGCTCGAGTGAAAAACTGTTTTTT.

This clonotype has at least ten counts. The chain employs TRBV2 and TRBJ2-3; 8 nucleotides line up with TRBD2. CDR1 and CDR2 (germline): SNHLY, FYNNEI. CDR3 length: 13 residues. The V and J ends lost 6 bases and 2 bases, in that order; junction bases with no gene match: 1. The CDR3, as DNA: TGTGCCAGCAGGGGACTAGTCACAGATACGCAGTATTTT. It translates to CASRGLVTDTQYF.

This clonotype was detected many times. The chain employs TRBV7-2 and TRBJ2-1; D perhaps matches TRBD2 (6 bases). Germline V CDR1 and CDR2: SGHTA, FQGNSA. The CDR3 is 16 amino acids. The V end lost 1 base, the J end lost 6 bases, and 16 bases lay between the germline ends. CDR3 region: CASSLGLAEPSNEQFF. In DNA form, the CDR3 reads TGTGCCAGCAGCTTAGGCTTAGCGGAGCCATCCAATGAGCAGTTCTTC.

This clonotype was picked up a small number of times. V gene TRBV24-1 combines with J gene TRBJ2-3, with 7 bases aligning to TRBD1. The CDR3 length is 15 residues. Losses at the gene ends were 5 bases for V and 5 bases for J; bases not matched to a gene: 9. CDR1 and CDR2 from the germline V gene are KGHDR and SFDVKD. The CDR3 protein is CATSGAGAGGDTQYF. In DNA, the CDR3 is TGTGCCACCAGTGGTGCCGGGGCAGGGGGAGATACGCAGTATTTT.

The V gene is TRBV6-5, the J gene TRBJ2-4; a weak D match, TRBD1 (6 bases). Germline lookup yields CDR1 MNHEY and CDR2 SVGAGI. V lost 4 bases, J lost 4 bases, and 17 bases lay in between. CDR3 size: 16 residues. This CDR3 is CASSSPSRDKKNIQYF. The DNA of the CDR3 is TGTGCCAGCAGTTCTCCAAGCCGGGACAAGAAAAACATTCAGTACTTC.

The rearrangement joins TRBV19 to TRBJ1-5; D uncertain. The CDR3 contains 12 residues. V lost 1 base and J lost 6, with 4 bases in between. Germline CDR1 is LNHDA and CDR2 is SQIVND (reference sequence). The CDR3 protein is CASSIAGQPQHF. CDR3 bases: TGTGCCAGTAGTATAGCTGGTCAGCCCCAGCATTTT.

The CDR3 is CAWSPRTGTGSAGELFF. The CDR3 DNA reads TGTGCCTGGAGTCCCCGAACCGGGACAGGGTCCGCCGGGGAGCTGTTTTTT. The chain combines TRBV30 with TRBJ2-2; TRBD1 matches at 9 bases. The V gene's germline CDR1 is GTSNPN and CDR2 SVGIG (reference sequence). The ends lost 2 bases at V and 6 bases at J; junction bases unmatched: 13. This CDR3 is 17 amino acids long.

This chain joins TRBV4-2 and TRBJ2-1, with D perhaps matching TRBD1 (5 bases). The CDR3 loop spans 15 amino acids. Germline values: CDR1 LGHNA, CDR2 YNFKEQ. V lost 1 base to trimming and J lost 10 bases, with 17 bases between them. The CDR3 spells CASSQARARSKEQFF. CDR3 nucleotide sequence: TGTGCCAGCAGCCAAGCCAGGGCACGCTCGAAGGAGCAGTTCTTC.

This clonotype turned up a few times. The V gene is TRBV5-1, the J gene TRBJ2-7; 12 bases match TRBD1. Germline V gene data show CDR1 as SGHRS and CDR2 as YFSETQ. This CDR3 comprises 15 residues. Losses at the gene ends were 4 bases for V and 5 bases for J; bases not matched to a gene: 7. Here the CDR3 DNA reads TGCGCCAGCAGCCCGGCGGGACAGGGGGCCCACGAGCAGTACTTC. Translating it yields CASSPAGQGAHEQYF. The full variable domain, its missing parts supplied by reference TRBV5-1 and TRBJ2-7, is KAGVTQTPRYLIKTRGQQVTLSCSPISGHRSVSWYQQTPGQGLQFLFEYFSETQRNKGNFPGRFSGRQFSNSRSEMNVSTLELGDSALYLCASSPAGQGAHEQYFGPGTRLTVT.

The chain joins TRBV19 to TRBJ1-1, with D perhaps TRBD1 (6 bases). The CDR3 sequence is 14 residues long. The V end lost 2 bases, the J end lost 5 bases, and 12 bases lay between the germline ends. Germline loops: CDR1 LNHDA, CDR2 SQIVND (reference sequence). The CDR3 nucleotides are TGTGCCAGTAGTATAACAGGGACGGTTACTGAAGCTTTCTTT. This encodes CASSITGTVTEAFF.

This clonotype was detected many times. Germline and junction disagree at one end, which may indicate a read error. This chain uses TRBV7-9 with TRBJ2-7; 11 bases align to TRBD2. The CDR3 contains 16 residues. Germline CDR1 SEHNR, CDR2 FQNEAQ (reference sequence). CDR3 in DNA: TGTGCCAGCAGCATAGCCGGGACTAGCGGTTACTACGAGCAGTACTTC. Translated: CASSIAGTSGYYEQYF.

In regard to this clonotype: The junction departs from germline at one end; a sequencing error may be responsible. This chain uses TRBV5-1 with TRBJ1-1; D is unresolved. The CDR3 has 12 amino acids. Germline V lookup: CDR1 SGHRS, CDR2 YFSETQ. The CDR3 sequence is CASGFGGTEAFF. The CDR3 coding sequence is TGCGCCAGCGGCTTCGGCGGAACTGAAGCTTTCTTT.

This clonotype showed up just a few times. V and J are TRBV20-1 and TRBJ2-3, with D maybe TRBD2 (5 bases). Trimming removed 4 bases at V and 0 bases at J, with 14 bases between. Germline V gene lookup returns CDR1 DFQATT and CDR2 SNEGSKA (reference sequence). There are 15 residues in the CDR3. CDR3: CSAIEERSSTDTQYF. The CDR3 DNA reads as TGCAGTGCTATCGAGGAGCGGAGCAGCACAGATACGCAGTATTTT.

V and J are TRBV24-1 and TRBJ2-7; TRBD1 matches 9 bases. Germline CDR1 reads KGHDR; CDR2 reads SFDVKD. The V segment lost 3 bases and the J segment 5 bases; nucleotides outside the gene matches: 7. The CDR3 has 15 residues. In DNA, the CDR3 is TGTGCCACCAGTGATCCCCGGGACAGGGTCGACGAGCAGTACTTC. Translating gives CATSDPRDRVDEQYF.

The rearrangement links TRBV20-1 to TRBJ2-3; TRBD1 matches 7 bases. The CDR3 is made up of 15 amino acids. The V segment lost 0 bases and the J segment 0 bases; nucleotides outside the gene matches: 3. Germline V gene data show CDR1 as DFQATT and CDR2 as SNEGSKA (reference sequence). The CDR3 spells CSARENRGSTDTQYF. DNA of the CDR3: TGCAGTGCTAGAGAAAACAGGGGCAGCACAGATACGCAGTATTTT.

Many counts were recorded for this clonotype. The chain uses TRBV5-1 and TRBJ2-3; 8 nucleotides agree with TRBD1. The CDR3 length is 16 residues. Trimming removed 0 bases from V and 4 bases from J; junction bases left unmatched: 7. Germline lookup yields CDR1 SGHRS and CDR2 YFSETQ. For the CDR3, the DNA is TGCGCCAGCAGCTTGGCCTGGCAGGGGGCTGCAGATACGCAGTATTTT. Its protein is CASSLAWQGAADTQYF.

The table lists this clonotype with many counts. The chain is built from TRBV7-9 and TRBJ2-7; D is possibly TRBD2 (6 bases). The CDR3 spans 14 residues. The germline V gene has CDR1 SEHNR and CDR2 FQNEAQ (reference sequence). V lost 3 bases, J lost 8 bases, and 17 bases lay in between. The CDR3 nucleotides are TGTGCCAGCAGCTTCTCCCGGGAGTGGTTGAAGCAGTACTTC. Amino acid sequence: CASSFSREWLKQYF.

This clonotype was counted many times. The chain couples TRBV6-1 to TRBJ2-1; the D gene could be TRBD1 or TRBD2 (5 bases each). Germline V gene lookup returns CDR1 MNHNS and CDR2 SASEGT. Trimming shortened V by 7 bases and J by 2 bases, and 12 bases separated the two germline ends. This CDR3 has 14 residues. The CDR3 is CASNWDGTYNEQFF. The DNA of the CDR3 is TGTGCCAGCAATTGGGACGGGACCTACAATGAGCAGTTCTTC.

The DNA for the CDR3 is TGTGCCAGCAGGGGACAGGACCCTTATGAAAAACTGTTTTTT. This translates into CASRGQDPYEKLFF. This chain links TRBV7-9 with TRBJ1-4, with TRBD1 matching over 8 bases. Germline CDR1 and CDR2: SEHNR and FQNEAQ (reference sequence). The CDR3 spans 14 residues. V shed 6 bases, J shed 6 bases, and the junction held 6 bases outside the gene matches. Full variable domain (outside the CDR3, taken from reference TRBV7-9 and TRBJ1-4): DTGVSQNPRHKITKRGQNVTFRCDPISEHNRLYWYRQTLGQGPEFLTYFQNEAQLEKSRLLSDRFSAERPKGSFSTLEIQRTEQGDSAMYLCASRGQDPYEKLFFGSGTQLSVL.